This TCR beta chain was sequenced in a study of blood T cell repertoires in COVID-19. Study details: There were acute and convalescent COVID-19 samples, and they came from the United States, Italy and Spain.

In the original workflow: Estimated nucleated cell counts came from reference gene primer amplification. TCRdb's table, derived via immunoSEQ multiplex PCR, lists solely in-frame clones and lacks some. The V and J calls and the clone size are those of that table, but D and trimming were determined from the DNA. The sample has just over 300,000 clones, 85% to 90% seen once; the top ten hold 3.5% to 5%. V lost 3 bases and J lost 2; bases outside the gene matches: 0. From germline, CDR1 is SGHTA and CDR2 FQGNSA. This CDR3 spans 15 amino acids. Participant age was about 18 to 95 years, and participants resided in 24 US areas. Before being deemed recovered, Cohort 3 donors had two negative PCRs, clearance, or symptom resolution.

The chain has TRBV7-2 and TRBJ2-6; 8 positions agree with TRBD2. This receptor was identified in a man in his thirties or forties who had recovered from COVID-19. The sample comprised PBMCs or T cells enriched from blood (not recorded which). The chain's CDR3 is CASSFGGAGANVLTF. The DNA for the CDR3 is TGTGCCAGCAGCTTCGGGGGGGCTGGGGCCAACGTCCTGACTTTC.